The entry that follows covers one T cell receptor (beta chain) sequence. Its antigen is undetermined. Patients who had autoimmune disease history or got systemic immunosuppression were left out. V was cut by 3 bases and J by 4 bases, with 5 bases left in between. Germline lookup yields CDR1 SQVTM and CDR2 ANQGSEA. The CDR3 has 11 residues. TCRdb keeps only in-frame clones here, not all; method: immunoSEQ multiplex PCR. The sample has around 66,000 clones; around 87% are singletons. This entry is derived from a study of OX40 agonist ivuxolimab in advanced cancers. The overall study: Patient treatment consisted of intravenous ivuxolimab administration every 2 weeks at 0.01 to 10 mg/kg. Hepatocellular carcinoma, melanoma, renal cell or head and neck cancer affected the dose-escalation patients.

Findings and limits, study-wide: Relative to CD4+, CD8+ T cells held more expanded clones on average.

Here the sequenced sample was CD4+ or CD8+ T cells sorted from blood, taken in a trial of the OX40 agonist ivuxolimab. The receptor was isolated from an adult with an advanced solid tumor such as melanoma, head and neck, liver or kidney cancer. The chain recombines TRBV29-1 with TRBJ2-3; D remains ambiguous. CDR3 amino acids: CSVEDADTQYF. The CDR3 nucleotides are TGCAGCGTTGAGGACGCAGATACGCAGTATTTT.